This entry features one T cell receptor (beta chain) sequence. The junction and the germline gene differ at one end; a read error may be behind it. CDR1 is SNHLY, CDR2 FYNNEI, per germline. This CDR3 is built from 13 residues. The data were taken from a study of cytomegalovirus exposure and HLA in healthy donors. Each donor was nominally healthy when sampled (though unrecorded immune exposures were likely). With 60 Vbeta and 13 Jbeta primers, the PCR was carried out. Libraries were prepared by immunoSEQ multiplex PCR; TCRdb keeps only in-frame clonotypes and omits some of them. The sample shows about 100,000 clones, approximately 89% of them seen only once.

The genes are TRBV2 and TRBJ1-5, with TRBD1 matching 8 bases. The sequenced material came from PBMCs. This TCR was recovered from a man younger than 45 in good health and CMV-seronegative. In DNA form, the CDR3 reads TGTGCCAGCTCTTTAAGGTCCCGGACAGGGCCCAATTTT. It is translated as CASSLRSRTGPNF.